This is a list of T cell receptor beta chains from one sample in a study of cytomegalovirus exposure and HLA in healthy donors. TCRdb's table, derived via immunoSEQ multiplex PCR, lists solely in-frame clones and lacks some. The data show 90,000 to 150,000 clones, 77% seen once. The material sequenced was PBMCs. The source of these receptors is a man between 35 and 55 years old in good health and CMV-seropositive. Each CDR3 is given with its conserved first and last residue. The D gene is left open where the match is weak. Expanded clones are given a class, and other clones once, few, many or no size at all.

size: NA
D: NA
V: TRBV5-4
length: 17
J: TRBJ1-5
DNA: TGTGCCAGCAGCCTAGAATACAGAAGGGGGAAAGGACAGCCCCAGCATTTT
CDR3: CASSLEYRRGKGQPQHF

size: NA
D: TRBD1
V: TRBV2
length: 17
J: TRBJ2-7
DNA: TGTGCCAGCAGCAGGGGGATCAGGGGCCAAAGCTCCTACGAGCAGTACTTC
CDR3: CASSRGIRGQSSYEQYF

size: NA
D: NA
V: TRBV2
length: 14
J: TRBJ2-4
DNA: TGTGCCAGCAAGGCAGGCAACGAGAAAAACATTCAGTACTTC
CDR3: CASKAGNEKNIQYF

size: NA
D: NA
V: TRBV30
length: 12
J: TRBJ1-1
DNA: TGTGCCTGGAGAACGGGGTACACTGAAGCTTTCTTT
CDR3: CAWRTGYTEAFF

size: NA
D: NA
V: TRBV7-9
length: 15
J: TRBJ1-4
DNA: TGTTCCAGCAGCTTAGTGCAACCCGCGAGTGAAAAACTGTTTTTT
CDR3: CSSSLVQPASEKLFF

size: NA
D: NA
V: TRBV4-2
length: 13
J: TRBJ1-5
DNA: TGTGCCAGCAGCCAAGGAGGGAATCAGCCCCAGCATTTT
CDR3: CASSQGGNQPQHF

size: NA
D: NA
V: TRBV28
length: 16
J: TRBJ1-2
DNA: TGTGCCAGCAGTATACAGAGTTTTGGTACTAGTTATGGCTACACCTTC
CDR3: CASSIQSFGTSYGYTF

size: NA
D: NA
V: TRBV7-2
length: 16
J: TRBJ1-6
DNA: TGTGCCAGCAGTCCACAGGGTCCGCTAAATAATTCACCCCTCCACTTT
CDR3: CASSPQGPLNNSPLHF

size: NA
D: TRBD1
V: TRBV5-1
length: 14
J: TRBJ1-4
DNA: TGCGCCAGCAGCCAAGGACAGGGGAATGAAAAACTGTTTTTT
CDR3: CASSQGQGNEKLFF

size: once
D: NA
V: TRBV19
length: 15
J: TRBJ2-6
DNA: TGTGCCAGTAACGCAGGGGTTACTGGGGCCAACGTCCTGACTTTC
CDR3: CASNAGVTGANVLTF

size: once
D: NA
V: TRBV19
length: 14
J: TRBJ1-1
DNA: TGTGCCAGTAGCCCGGGGGGCACAAACACTGAAGCTTTCTTT
CDR3: CASSPGGTNTEAFF

size: NA
D: NA
V: TRBV7-2
length: 15
J: TRBJ1-2
DNA: TGTGCCAGCAGCTTAAGCGGTCCGGCGACTTATGGCTACACCTTC
CDR3: CASSLSGPATYGYTF

size: NA
D: NA
V: TRBV27
length: 15
J: TRBJ1-1
DNA: TGTGCCAGCAGTCCAACCCTGACAGAGACCACTGAAGCTTTCTTT
CDR3: CASSPTLTETTEAFF

size: NA
D: TRBD1
V: TRBV2
length: 15
J: TRBJ1-5
DNA: TGTGCCAGCACCCGCGAACAGGGGCCCAATCAGCCCCAGCATTTT
CDR3: CASTREQGPNQPQHF

size: NA
D: NA
V: TRBV6-1
length: 12
J: TRBJ2-1
DNA: TGTGCCAGCAGTGAAATCCGGGACTTCGCGTTCTTC
CDR3: CASSEIRDFAFF

size: NA
D: TRBD1
V: TRBV6-5
length: 12
J: TRBJ1-1
DNA: TGTGTTACAGGGGTTCGGGACACTGAAGCTTTCTTT
CDR3: CVTGVRDTEAFF

size: NA
D: NA
V: TRBV6-5
length: 12
J: TRBJ2-2
DNA: TGTGCCAGCAGGACAGGAACCGGGGAGCTGTTTTTT
CDR3: CASRTGTGELFF

size: NA
D: TRBD1
V: TRBV6-5
length: 15
J: TRBJ1-5
DNA: TGTGCCAGTAGAAGGGACAGGGGGCTGTGGCAGCCCCAGCATTTT
CDR3: CASRRDRGLWQPQHF

size: NA
D: NA
V: TRBV5-1
length: 15
J: TRBJ1-4
DNA: TGCGCCAGCAGCCCGGAGGGGACCTCCTCAGCGGAACTGTTTTTT
CDR3: CASSPEGTSSAELFF

size: NA
D: TRBD1
V: TRBV5-1
length: 14
J: TRBJ1-1
DNA: TGCGCCAGCAGCTCCCGGGCAGGGGGAACTGAAGCTTTCTTT
CDR3: CASSSRAGGTEAFF

size: NA
D: NA
V: TRBV7-2
length: 12
J: TRBJ1-3
DNA: TGTGCCAGCAGCCCAGATGGAAACACCATATATTTT
CDR3: CASSPDGNTIYF

size: NA
D: NA
V: TRBV7-9
length: 16
J: TRBJ2-2
DNA: TGTGCCAGCAGCCCGAGTGGAGGGGAGAACACCGGGGAGCTGTTTTTT
CDR3: CASSPSGGENTGELFF

size: NA
D: TRBD1
V: TRBV18
length: 14
J: TRBJ2-1
DNA: TGTGCCAGCTCACCGGGGACAGGGGGACATGAGCAGTTCTTC
CDR3: CASSPGTGGHEQFF

size: few
D: TRBD1
V: TRBV7-2
length: 17
J: TRBJ2-7
DNA: TGTGCCAGCAGCTTGTCCTCCCACAGGGGTAGGCCCTACGAGCAGTACTTC
CDR3: CASSLSSHRGRPYEQYF

size: NA
D: TRBD1
V: TRBV2
length: 16
J: TRBJ2-2
DNA: TGTGCCATCCCCAGGGACGGACAGGGTTTAACCGGGGAGCTGTTTTTT
CDR3: CAIPRDGQGLTGELFF

size: NA
D: NA
V: TRBV7-2
length: 16
J: TRBJ1-2
DNA: TGTGCCAGCAGCTTAGACAAAAACAGGGTTAACTATGGCTACACCTTC
CDR3: CASSLDKNRVNYGYTF

size: NA
D: NA
V: TRBV20-1
length: 11
J: TRBJ1-2
DNA: TGCAGTGCTCCGGACCGAGGGGGCTACACCTTC
CDR3: CSAPDRGGYTF

size: NA
D: TRBD1
V: TRBV18
length: 15
J: TRBJ1-5
DNA: TGTGCCAGCTCACAACACAGGGGAGGAGAACAGCCCCAGCATTTT
CDR3: CASSQHRGGEQPQHF

size: NA
D: NA
V: TRBV9
length: 14
J: TRBJ2-3
DNA: TGTGCCAACAGCGTCCAAGGGGGCACAGATACGCAGTATTTT
CDR3: CANSVQGGTDTQYF

size: NA
D: NA
V: TRBV14
length: 16
J: TRBJ2-1
DNA: TGTGCCAGCAGCCAAGATCCGGGACTGAGTTACAATGAGCAGTTCTTC
CDR3: CASSQDPGLSYNEQFF